Included here is one T cell receptor (beta chain) sequence, with context. Its target antigen remains unknown. Base qualities were left out, and no much larger clone turns up one base away. This entry belongs to a study of neurological immune-mediated disorders (dated by TCRdb to about 2019). Looking at the study overall: Among the roughly 35 multiple sclerosis patients, some 31 had relapsing-remitting MS and 3 had secondary progressive MS. The cohort comprised 65 to 75 subjects: about 15 HAM/TSP patients, some 34 multiple sclerosis patients and some 20 healthy controls. Using UMI-based sequencing, the study compared peripheral blood TCR-beta repertoires from patients with HTLV-I-associated myelopathy (HAM/TSP), patients with multiple sclerosis, and healthy controls. The 106 TCR-beta libraries covered PBMC samples along with longitudinal samples, technical triplicates, and paired sorted CD4+ and CD8+ T-cell subsets.

The CDR3 runs 13 residues from the cysteine to the phenylalanine. The entry retains the CDR3 DNA only, 39 bases that are in frame from base 1. Per the germline V gene (reference sequence), SEHNR is the CDR1 and FQNEAQ is the CDR2. V loses 5 bases, J loses 2 bases, and the germline ends lie 10 bases apart. Unsorted PBMC libraries were generated from 2 million PBMCs stored in RNAlater at -80 °C until RNA extraction. Multiple sclerosis patients were enrolled in a US clinical protocol evaluating disease progression by magnetic resonance imaging. PBMCs were separated from peripheral blood using Ficoll-Hypaque density gradient centrifugation and then cryopreserved in liquid nitrogen. cDNA was synthesized by template-switch 5'RACE using a primer carrying a 10-nucleotide random unique molecular identifier by which each TCR transcript was tagged. Every sequencing run covered 15-18 subjects and yielded more than 170 million TCR-beta sequences. Total RNA was extracted with the RNeasy kit. The KAPA Real-time Library Amplification kit was used to amplify TCR-beta VDJ regions with primers for the TCR constant region and the 5'RACE anchor. Sample indexes and Illumina adaptors were added in a first PCR, after which library yield was increased in a second PCR. After Ampure bead purification, the TCR product of roughly 650 bp was size-selected on a 2% E-gel SizeSelection system. Before pooling, library quality was checked on a Bioanalyzer, concentration was measured with Qubit, and libraries were quantified with the Kapa Library Quantification kit. Paired-end 2 x 150 bp sequencing of the libraries was performed on an Illumina HiSeq 2500. To increase sequence diversity, about 25-31% phiX was spiked into each library pool. As for how the authors treated the data: The UMI-based MiGEC pipeline processed quality-filtered reads and removed over 90% of raw TCR sequences during error correction. VDJ genes were aligned to IMGT germline references, and each clonotype was defined by a unique CDR3 amino acid sequence together with V-J genes. Clonal expansion, Shannon diversity, and CDR3 relatedness (CalcPairwiseDistances, ClusterSamples) were evaluated with VDJtools, and phylogenetic trees were built with CLCbio workbench. Expanded clones were defined as having at least 8 unique UMIs, based on coefficient-of-variation modelling across technical triplicates. TCRdb reworked the public reads: Q25 trimming with fastp, MiXCR clone assembly, productive beta chains retained. Entries that share a CDR3 protein sequence are merged under the most common genes and DNA. Here the V and J calls rest on TCRdb's processing, not on the authors' analysis. This sample lists tens of thousands of distinct CDR3 sequences; 3.5% to 4% were detected once. In total, the top ten clones hold 2.2% of the sample.

What the authors observed across the whole study: The MS cluster was not associated with any clinical or MRI features, and the authors stated that larger cohorts are needed. No identical CDR3 amino acid sequences were found to be shared among expanded clones across subjects, suggesting that TCR-beta repertoires were private in all groups. TCR clonal expansion was highest in HAM/TSP patients and lowest in MS patients, with MS patients falling below even healthy controls. In phylogenetic analysis, the repertoires of 18 of 34 MS patients grouped into a cluster of related CDR3 sequences, which suggests a possible signature at the repertoire level.

Sample: PBMCs. Here the chain combines TRBV7-9 and TRBJ2-7; the D gene is unclear. This receptor was obtained from a man aged 30 to 39 with multiple sclerosis. Here the CDR3 is given as CASSPLYTYEQYF. The nucleotide sequence is given as TGTGCCAGCAGCCCCTTATACACCTACGAGCAGTACTTC.